What follows are 2 T cell receptor beta chains derived from one specimen sequenced in a study of technical replicates of blood from several donors. Data came from immunoSEQ multiplex PCR; TCRdb stores just in-frame clones and leaves some out. The sample consists of 65,000 to 80,000 clones, 90% to 95% of them appearing once. The sequencing input was T cells isolated from PBMCs. Receptors were obtained from a human donor in good health.

The chain recombines TRBV9 with TRBJ2-6, with D possibly matching TRBD1 (6 bases). This CDR3 has 15 amino acids. Trimming pared 4 bases from V and 2 bases from J, leaving 10 bases between. Germline values: CDR1 SGDLS, CDR2 YYNGEE. As DNA, the CDR3 is TGTGCCAGCAGCATTCCAGGGGCTGGGGCCAACGTCCTGACTTTC. Residues: CASSIPGAGANVLTF.

This clone has a single count. The chain recombines TRBV7-2 with TRBJ2-6, with D unclear. This CDR3 spans 16 amino acids. The germline V gene has CDR1 SGHTA and CDR2 FQGNSA. V was trimmed by 5 bases and J by 0 bases, leaving 11 bases between them. The CDR3 spells CASSPSYSSGANVLTF. The CDR3 DNA sequence: TGTGCCAGCAGCCCTTCCTATAGCTCTGGGGCCAACGTCCTGACTTTC.